A single TCR beta chain is shown here with its context. The target antigen is unknown. The donors, nominally healthy at sampling, likely had unrecorded immune exposures. This record comes from a study of cytomegalovirus exposure and HLA in healthy donors. Whole-study results and caveats: The study carried out a later analysis of TCR beta sequences. It associated some 18,000 of them with specific HLA alleles at a false discovery rate of 0.05.

Germline V gene sequence: CDR1 SQVTM, CDR2 ANQGSEA. V shed 7 bases and J shed 8 bases, with 15 bases lying between them. The CDR3 has 12 residues. This PCR relied on a set of 60 Vbeta primers and 13 Jbeta primers. Profiling relied on immunoSEQ multiplex PCR, and the TCRdb table lists in-frame clones only, not all of them. The data contain approximately 110,000 clones, just over 75% of them seen just once; the ten biggest clones take up more than 6.5%. The receptor was isolated from a man aged 40-50 years in good health and CMV-seropositive. This rearrangement joins TRBV29-1 to TRBJ2-1; unclear D gene. Sample: PBMCs. Here the CDR3 reads CSADGSRDEQFF. The CDR3 bases are TGCAGCGCTGATGGCTCCCGGGATGAGCAGTTCTTC.